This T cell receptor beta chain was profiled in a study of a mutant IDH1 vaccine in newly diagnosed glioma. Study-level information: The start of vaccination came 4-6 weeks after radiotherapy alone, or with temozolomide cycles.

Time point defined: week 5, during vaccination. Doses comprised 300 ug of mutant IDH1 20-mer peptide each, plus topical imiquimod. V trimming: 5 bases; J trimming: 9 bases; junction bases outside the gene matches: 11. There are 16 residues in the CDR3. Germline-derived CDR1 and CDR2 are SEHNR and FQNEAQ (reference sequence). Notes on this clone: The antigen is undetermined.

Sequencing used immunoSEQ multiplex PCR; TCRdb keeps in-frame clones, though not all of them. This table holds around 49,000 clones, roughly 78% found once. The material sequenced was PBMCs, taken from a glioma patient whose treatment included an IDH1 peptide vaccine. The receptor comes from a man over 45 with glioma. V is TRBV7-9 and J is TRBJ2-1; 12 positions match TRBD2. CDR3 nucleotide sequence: TGTGCCAGCAGCCAAGAGGCGACTAGCGGGGGTGGTGAGCAGTTCTTC. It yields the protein CASSQEATSGGGEQFF.